The sequence of this T cell receptor beta chain was determined in a study of Graves' ophthalmopathy and Graves' hyperthyroidism. Ten or more counts support this clonotype. Amplification targeted the TCR beta CDR3 regions, with RNA transcripts as the source material. Second-round multiplex PCR followed a first-round RT-PCR using HTBI primers. TCRdb itself ran the multiplex PCR reads through MiXCR, one entry per CDR3 protein. This sample has 450,000 or so distinct CDR3 sequences, with under 15% found just once. Sequenced sample: blood. The sequence came from a woman in her 30s with Graves' ophthalmopathy.

DNA for the CDR3: TGTGCCAGCAGCTTAACCGGGACAGGGAAGTATGGCTACACCTTC. Residues: CASSLTGTGKYGYTF. The gene calls are TRBV7-2 and TRBJ1-2; 9 bases are a match to TRBD1. J was trimmed by 5 bases and V by 2 bases; bases with no gene match: 6. CDR1 and CDR2 from the germline V gene are SGHTA and FQGNSA. This CDR3 comprises 15 residues.